Listed below are T cell receptor beta chains from one sample, sequenced in a study of T cell responses to AZD1222 COVID-19 vaccine. Clones were read by immunoSEQ multiplex PCR, and TCRdb kept only the in-frame ones, dropping some. The sample holds roughly 120,000 clones, over 80% seen once. The specimen comprised peripheral blood, sampled 28 days after the second AZD1222 dose. These receptors came from an adult who received the AZD1222 COVID-19 vaccine. Each CDR3 is given with its conserved first and last residue. The D gene is left open where the match is weak. Some rows have no size entry. The others give once, few or many, or a class for an expanded clone.

CDR3: CASSLTGELFF; DNA: TGTGCCAGCAGCCTCACCGGGGAGCTGTTTTTT; J: TRBJ2-2; V: TRBV3-1/TRBV3-2; size: .; D: .
CDR3: CASSIDVGIYEQYF; DNA: TGTGCCAGTAGTATTGACGTGGGAATCTACGAGCAGTACTTC; J: TRBJ2-7; V: TRBV19; size: .; D: .
CDR3: CASSFKNTGELFF; DNA: TGTGCCAGCAGCTTCAAGAACACCGGGGAGCTGTTTTTT; J: TRBJ2-2; V: TRBV7-9; size: .; D: .
CDR3: CASSLGTSGTYEQYF; DNA: TGTGCCAGCAGCTTGGGGACTAGCGGGACCTACGAGCAGTACTTC; J: TRBJ2-7; V: TRBV5-4; size: .; D: TRBD2
CDR3: CASSLTREARYEQYF; DNA: TGTGCCAGCAGCTTAACGAGGGAGGCGAGGTACGAGCAGTACTTC; J: TRBJ2-7; V: TRBV7-6; size: once; D: .
CDR3: CASSQETQYF; DNA: TGTGCCAGCAGCCAAGAGACCCAGTACTTC; J: TRBJ2-5; V: TRBV3-1/TRBV3-2; size: .; D: .
CDR3: CASSLASNTDTQYF; DNA: TGCGCCAGCAGCTTGGCCTCAAACACAGATACGCAGTATTTT; J: TRBJ2-3; V: TRBV5-1; size: .; D: .
CDR3: CASSQVGTPGNLDTQYF; DNA: TGTGCCAGCAGCCAAGTCGGGACTCCGGGTAACCTAGATACGCAGTATTTT; J: TRBJ2-3; V: TRBV5-8; size: once; D: .
CDR3: CASSLADGNTIYF; DNA: TGTGCCAGCAGCTTAGCTGATGGAAACACCATATATTTT; J: TRBJ1-3; V: TRBV7-2; size: .; D: .
CDR3: CASSLPASGGADTGELFF; DNA: TGTGCCAGCAGCCTTCCGGCTAGCGGGGGGGCGGACACCGGGGAGCTGTTTTTT; J: TRBJ2-2; V: TRBV7-9; size: .; D: TRBD2
CDR3: CASSEWVSDYGYTF; DNA: TGTGCCAGCAGTGAATGGGTCAGTGACTATGGCTACACCTTC; J: TRBJ1-2; V: TRBV25-1; size: .; D: .
CDR3: CASSLVRGGTNEKLFF; DNA: TGTGCCAGCAGCTTAGTACGCGGGGGGACTAATGAAAAACTGTTTTTT; J: TRBJ1-4; V: TRBV7-8; size: .; D: .
CDR3: CASRTQQGLDGYTF; DNA: TGCGCCAGCAGAACCCAACAGGGTCTGGATGGCTACACCTTC; J: TRBJ1-2; V: TRBV5-1; size: few; D: .
CDR3: CASSLGTGGREQYF; DNA: TGTGCCAGCAGTTTAGGGACAGGGGGACGCGAGCAGTACTTC; J: TRBJ2-7; V: TRBV27; size: .; D: TRBD1
CDR3: CASSRGNTEAFF; DNA: TGTGCCAGCAGCCGGGGGAACACTGAAGCTTTCTTT; J: TRBJ1-1; V: TRBV4-2; size: .; D: .
CDR3: CASSQDDTGWGNTGELFF; DNA: TGTGCCAGCAGCCAAGATGATACAGGGTGGGGAAACACCGGGGAGCTGTTTTTT; J: TRBJ2-2; V: TRBV14; size: .; D: .
CDR3: CASSGQGTTQNIQYF; DNA: TGTGCCAGCAGTGGACAGGGTACTACTCAAAACATTCAGTACTTC; J: TRBJ2-4; V: TRBV2; size: .; D: TRBD1
CDR3: CASSEFAGGSYNEQFF; DNA: TGTGCCAGCAGTGAGTTCGCGGGAGGCTCCTACAATGAGCAGTTCTTC; J: TRBJ2-1; V: TRBV25-1; size: .; D: TRBD2
CDR3: CASSYSWSGEHNEQFF; DNA: TGTGCCAGCAGTTACTCTTGGTCGGGGGAGCACAATGAGCAGTTCTTC; J: TRBJ2-1; V: TRBV6-2/TRBV6-3; size: .; D: .
CDR3: CASRRLAGEDEQFF; DNA: TGCGCCAGCAGAAGACTAGCGGGAGAAGATGAGCAGTTCTTC; J: TRBJ2-1; V: TRBV4-1; size: .; D: TRBD2
CDR3: CASSLGPGTEAFF; DNA: TGTGCCAGCAGCTTAGGCCCTGGCACTGAAGCTTTCTTT; J: TRBJ1-1; V: TRBV11-3; size: once; D: .
CDR3: CATSRGDMETYSNQPQHF; DNA: TGTGCCACCTCGAGGGGGGACATGGAAACCTATAGCAATCAGCCCCAGCATTTT; J: TRBJ1-5; V: TRBV19; size: .; D: .
CDR3: CASRDPGTSYGYTF; DNA: TGTGCCAGCAGGGACCCCGGTACCAGCTATGGCTACACCTTC; J: TRBJ1-2; V: TRBV2; size: .; D: .
CDR3: CSAVKDEQYF; DNA: TGCAGTGCCGTGAAAGACGAGCAGTACTTC; J: TRBJ2-7; V: TRBV20-1; size: once; D: .
CDR3: CASSLNRGKTNEKLFF; DNA: TGTGCCAGCAGCTTAAACAGGGGGAAGACTAATGAAAAACTGTTTTTT; J: TRBJ1-4; V: TRBV11-2; size: .; D: TRBD1
CDR3: CASNLWTGGDQPQHF; DNA: TGTGCCAGTAATTTGTGGACAGGGGGCGATCAGCCCCAGCATTTT; J: TRBJ1-5; V: TRBV19; size: .; D: TRBD1
CDR3: CASSLAPGPNYGYTF; DNA: TGTGCCAGCAGCTTAGCCCCGGGACCTAACTATGGCTACACCTTC; J: TRBJ1-2; V: TRBV11-1; size: .; D: .
CDR3: CASSYHQSTQYF; DNA: TGTGCCAGCAGTTACCATCAGAGTACGCAGTATTTT; J: TRBJ2-3; V: TRBV6-5; size: .; D: .
CDR3: CASSPLGRGDEQYF; DNA: TGTGCCAGCTCACCATTGGGCAGGGGGGACGAGCAGTACTTC; J: TRBJ2-7; V: TRBV18; size: once; D: .
CDR3: CASSLWGQGVGETQYF; DNA: TGTGCCAGCAGCTTGTGGGGACAGGGGGTTGGAGAGACCCAGTACTTC; J: TRBJ2-5; V: TRBV5-8; size: .; D: TRBD1
CDR3: CASSLDGGASPRQFF; DNA: TGTGCTAGCAGCTTAGACGGGGGGGCTTCCCCTAGGCAGTTCTTC; J: TRBJ2-1; V: TRBV7-6; size: .; D: TRBD2